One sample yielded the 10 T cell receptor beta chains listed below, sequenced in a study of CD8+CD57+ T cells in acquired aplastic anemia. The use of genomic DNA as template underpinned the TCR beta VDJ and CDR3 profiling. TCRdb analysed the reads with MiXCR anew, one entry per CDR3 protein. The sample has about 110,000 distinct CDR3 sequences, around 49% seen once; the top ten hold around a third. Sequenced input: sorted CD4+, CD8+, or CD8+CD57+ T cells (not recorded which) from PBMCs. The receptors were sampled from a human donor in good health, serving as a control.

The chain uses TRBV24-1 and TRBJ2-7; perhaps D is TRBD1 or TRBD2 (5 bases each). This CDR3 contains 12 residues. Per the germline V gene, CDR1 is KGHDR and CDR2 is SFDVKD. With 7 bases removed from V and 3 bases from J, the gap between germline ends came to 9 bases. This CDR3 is CATRTDYYEQYF. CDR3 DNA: TGTGCCACCAGGACAGACTACTACGAGCAGTACTTC.

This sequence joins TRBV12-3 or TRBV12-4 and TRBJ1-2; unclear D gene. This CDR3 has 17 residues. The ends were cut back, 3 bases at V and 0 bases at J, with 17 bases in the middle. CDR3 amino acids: CASSFLGGAAANYGYTF. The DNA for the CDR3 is TGTGCCAGCAGTTTTTTGGGAGGCGCAGCCGCTAACTATGGCTACACCTTC.

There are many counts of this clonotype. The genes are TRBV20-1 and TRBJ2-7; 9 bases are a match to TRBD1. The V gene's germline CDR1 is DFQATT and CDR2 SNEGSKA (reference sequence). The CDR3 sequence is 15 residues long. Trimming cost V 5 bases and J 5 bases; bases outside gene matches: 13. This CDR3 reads CSAVNHGTGSNEQYF. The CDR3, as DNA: TGCAGTGCTGTCAATCACGGGACAGGGTCTAACGAGCAGTACTTC.

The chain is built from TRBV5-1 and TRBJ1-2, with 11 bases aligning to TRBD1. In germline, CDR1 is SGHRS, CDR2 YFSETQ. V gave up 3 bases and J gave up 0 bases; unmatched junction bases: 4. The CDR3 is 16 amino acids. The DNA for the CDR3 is TGCGCCAGCAGCTGGACAGGGGGCGCGGCTAACTATGGCTACACCTTC. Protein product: CASSWTGGAANYGYTF.

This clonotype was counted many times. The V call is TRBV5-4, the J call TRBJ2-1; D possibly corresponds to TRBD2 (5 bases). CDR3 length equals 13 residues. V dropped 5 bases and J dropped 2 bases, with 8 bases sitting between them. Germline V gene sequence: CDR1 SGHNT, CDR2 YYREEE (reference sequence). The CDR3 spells CASRFGTYNEQFF. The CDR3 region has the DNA TGTGCCAGCAGATTCGGGACCTACAATGAGCAGTTCTTC.

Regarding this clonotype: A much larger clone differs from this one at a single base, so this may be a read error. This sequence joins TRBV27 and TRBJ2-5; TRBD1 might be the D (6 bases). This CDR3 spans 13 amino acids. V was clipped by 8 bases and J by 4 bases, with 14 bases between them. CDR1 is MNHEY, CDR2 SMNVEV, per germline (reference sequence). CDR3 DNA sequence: TGTGCCAGCGGGTTGACAGGCCGAGAGACCCAGTACTTC. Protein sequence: CASGLTGRETQYF.

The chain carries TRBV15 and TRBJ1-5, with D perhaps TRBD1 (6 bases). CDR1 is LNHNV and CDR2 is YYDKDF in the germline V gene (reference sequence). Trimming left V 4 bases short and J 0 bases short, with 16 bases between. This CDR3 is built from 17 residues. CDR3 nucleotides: TGTGCCACCAGCAATCGCCAGGGGAGTTATAGCAATCAGCCCCAGCATTTT. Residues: CATSNRQGSYSNQPQHF.

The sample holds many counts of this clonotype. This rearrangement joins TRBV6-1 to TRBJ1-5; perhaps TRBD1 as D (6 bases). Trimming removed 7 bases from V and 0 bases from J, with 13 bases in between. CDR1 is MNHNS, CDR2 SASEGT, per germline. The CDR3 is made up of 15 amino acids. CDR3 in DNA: TGTGCCAGCACCCCAGGGGTCTATAGCAATCAGCCCCAGCATTTT. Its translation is CASTPGVYSNQPQHF.

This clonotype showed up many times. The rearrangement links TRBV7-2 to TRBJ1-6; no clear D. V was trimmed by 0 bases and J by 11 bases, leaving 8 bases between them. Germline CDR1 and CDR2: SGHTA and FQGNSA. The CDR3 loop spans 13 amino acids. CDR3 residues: CASSLAFGPPLHF. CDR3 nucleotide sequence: TGTGCCAGCAGCTTAGCCTTCGGGCCACCCCTCCACTTT.

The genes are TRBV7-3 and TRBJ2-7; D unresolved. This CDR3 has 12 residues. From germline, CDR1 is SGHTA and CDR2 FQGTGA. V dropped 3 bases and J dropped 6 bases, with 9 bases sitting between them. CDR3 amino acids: CASSLVVSEQYF. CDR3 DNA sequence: TGTGCCAGCAGCTTGGTGGTAAGCGAGCAGTACTTC. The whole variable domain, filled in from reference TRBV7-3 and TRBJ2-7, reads GAGVSQTPSNKVTEKGKYVELRCDPISGHTALYWYRQSLGQGPEFLIYFQGTGAADDSGLPNDRFFAVRPEGSVSTLKIQRTERGDSAVYLCASSLVVSEQYFGPGTRLTVT.